This T cell receptor beta chain is drawn from a study of CD8 T cells in ankylosing spondylitis. The study's findings and limits: Clones that were linked to disease were CD8+ and were relatively rare in peripheral blood. Characteristic of ankylosing spondylitis blood, it appeared, was a TCR beta motif comprising eight highly homologous variants.

This clonotype was detected only a few times. Its target is not known. The CDR3 has 13 residues. Germline assignment: CDR1 SQVTM and CDR2 ANQGSEA. The germline V and J ends were trimmed by 5 bases and 4 bases, with 14 bases remaining between them. TCRdb reprocessed the 5' RACE reads via MiXCR and lists one record per CDR3 protein. The sample has about 220,000 distinct CDR3 sequences; 18% are singletons. Sequenced: blood, either unsorted or a sorted T cell fraction (not recorded which). V gene TRBV29-1 combines with J gene TRBJ1-2, with D perhaps matching TRBD1 (5 bases). This sequence was found in a male donor with ankylosing spondylitis. The CDR3 reads CSVQPPGLYGYTF. The CDR3 coding sequence is TGCAGCGTTCAACCCCCAGGGCTCTATGGCTACACCTTC.